This T cell receptor (beta chain) was identified in a study of blood T cell repertoires in COVID-19 (dated by TCRdb to between 2020 and 2021). Turning to the overall study: Samples from collaborators originated in the United States, Italy and Spain and spanned both the acute and convalescent phases of COVID-19. Samples came from the ongoing ImmuneRACE study (first 160 participants) plus 1,254 subjects from 6 global collaborators. Sample metadata almost always included a de-identified subject ID, COVID-19 status, age in years and sex. The material from the prospective study consisted of cDNA or gDNA derived from T cells, B-cell-depleted T cells, or PBMCs. A freely available public database, intended as a resource for researchers studying the immune response to SARS-CoV-2, is where the repertoires were released. Deeply sampled blood TCRbeta repertoires from subjects exposed to, actively infected with, or recovered from COVID-19 were included in the dataset. Where HLA class I and class II types were available, the types were taken from metadata supplied by the sample provider, not from assay-based typing. The study at large found these results: The amount of clinical and demographic metadata varied by source and participant and was provided uncurated.

At one collaborating source in Seattle, patients were enrolled during active infection and were followed longitudinally through the course of disease. Collaborating institutions collected whole blood in K2EDTA tubes following their own protocols. For TCRbeta analysis, collaborators shipped samples in one of three forms: frozen whole blood, isolated PBMCs, or DNA extracted from either of those sample types. Note on this clone: What this receptor recognizes is not known. No base-level quality is on record; no much larger clone is a single base apart.

Based on the germline V gene (reference sequence), the CDR1 and CDR2 sequences are GTSNPN and SVGIG. The CDR3 contains 14 residues, cysteine and phenylalanine counted. The kept DNA is CDR3 alone, 42 bases in frame from the first base. After removal of 2 bases from V and 6 bases from J, the junction retains 7 bases not matched to a gene. TCRbeta CDR3 regions were amplified from genomic DNA using the immunoSEQ Assay, a bias-controlled multiplex PCR. In the paper's pipeline: Nucleated cell counts per sample were estimated from amplification of reference gene primers within the assay. To quantify the absolute abundance of each unique TCRbeta CDR3 rearrangement, sequence reads were collapsed and filtered. Productive Simpson clonality was computed per sample as the square root of Simpson's diversity index over productive rearrangements. As stored in TCRdb, this immuneACCESS dataset retains in-frame rearrangements with V and J assigned. A fraction of the clones does not appear; measured against another copy, unresolved V genes explain less than half of the discrepancy, and the remainder lacks a known reason. V, J and clone size were drawn from that table, and D and trimming were deduced from the DNA. Counted in this sample were 150,000 to 200,000 clones; 70% to 90% of them appeared once. In total, the top ten clones hold 11% of the sample.

This clonotype originated in an older woman with COVID-19, enrolled during active disease. Rearrangement joined TRBV30 to TRBJ2-1, with 7 bases in between that match TRBD2. Sequencing was done on a sample of peripheral blood. The CDR3 amino acid sequence is: CAWSPRSSGNEQFF. DNA sequence: TGTGCCTGGAGTCCCCGGTCTAGCGGCAATGAGCAGTTCTTC.